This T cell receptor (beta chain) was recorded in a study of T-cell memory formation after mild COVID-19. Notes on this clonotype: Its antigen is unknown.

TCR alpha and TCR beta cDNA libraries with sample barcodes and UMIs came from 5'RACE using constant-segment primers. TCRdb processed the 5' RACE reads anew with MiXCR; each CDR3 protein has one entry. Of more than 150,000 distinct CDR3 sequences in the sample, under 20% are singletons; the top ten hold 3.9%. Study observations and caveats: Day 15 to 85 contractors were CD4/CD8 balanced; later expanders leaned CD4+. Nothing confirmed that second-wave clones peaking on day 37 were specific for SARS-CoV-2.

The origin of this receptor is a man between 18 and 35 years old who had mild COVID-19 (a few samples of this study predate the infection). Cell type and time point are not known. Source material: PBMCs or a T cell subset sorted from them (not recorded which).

The CDR3: CASSLSDTPTPAFF. The CDR3 bases are TGTGCCAGCAGCTTATCCGACACTCCTACCCCAGCTTTCTTT. The chain is built from TRBV7-3 and TRBJ1-1; D remains unclear. Germline V gene sequence: CDR1 SGHTA, CDR2 FQGTGA. This CDR3 spans 14 amino acids. Trimming pared 2 bases from V and 10 bases from J, leaving 17 bases between.